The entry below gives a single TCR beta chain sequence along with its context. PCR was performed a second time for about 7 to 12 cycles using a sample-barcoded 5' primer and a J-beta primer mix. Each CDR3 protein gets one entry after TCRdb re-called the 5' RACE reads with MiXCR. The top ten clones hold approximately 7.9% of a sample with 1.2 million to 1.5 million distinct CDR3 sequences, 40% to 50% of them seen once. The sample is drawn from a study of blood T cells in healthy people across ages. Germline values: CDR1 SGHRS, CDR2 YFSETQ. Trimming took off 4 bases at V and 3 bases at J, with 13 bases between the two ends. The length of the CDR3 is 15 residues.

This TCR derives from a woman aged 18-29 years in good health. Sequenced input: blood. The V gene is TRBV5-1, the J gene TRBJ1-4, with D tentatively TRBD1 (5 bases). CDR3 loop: CASSTAGNPNEKLFF. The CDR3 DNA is TGCGCCAGCAGCACGGCAGGGAACCCTAATGAAAAACTGTTTTTT.